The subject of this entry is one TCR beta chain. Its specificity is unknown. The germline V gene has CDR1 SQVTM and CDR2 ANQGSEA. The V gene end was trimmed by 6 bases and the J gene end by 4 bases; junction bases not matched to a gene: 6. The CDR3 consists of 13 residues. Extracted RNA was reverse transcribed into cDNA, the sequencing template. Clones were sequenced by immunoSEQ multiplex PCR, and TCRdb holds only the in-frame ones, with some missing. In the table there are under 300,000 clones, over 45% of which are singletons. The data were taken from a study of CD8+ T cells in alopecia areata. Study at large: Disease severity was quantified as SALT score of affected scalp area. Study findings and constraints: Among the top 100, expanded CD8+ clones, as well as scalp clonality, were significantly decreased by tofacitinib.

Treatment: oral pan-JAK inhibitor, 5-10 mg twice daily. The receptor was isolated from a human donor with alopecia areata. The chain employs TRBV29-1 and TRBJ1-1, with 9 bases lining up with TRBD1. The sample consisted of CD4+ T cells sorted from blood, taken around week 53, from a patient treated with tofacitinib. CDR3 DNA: TGCAGCGTCCGGACAGGGGTGAGCACTGAAGCTTTCTTT. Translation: CSVRTGVSTEAFF.